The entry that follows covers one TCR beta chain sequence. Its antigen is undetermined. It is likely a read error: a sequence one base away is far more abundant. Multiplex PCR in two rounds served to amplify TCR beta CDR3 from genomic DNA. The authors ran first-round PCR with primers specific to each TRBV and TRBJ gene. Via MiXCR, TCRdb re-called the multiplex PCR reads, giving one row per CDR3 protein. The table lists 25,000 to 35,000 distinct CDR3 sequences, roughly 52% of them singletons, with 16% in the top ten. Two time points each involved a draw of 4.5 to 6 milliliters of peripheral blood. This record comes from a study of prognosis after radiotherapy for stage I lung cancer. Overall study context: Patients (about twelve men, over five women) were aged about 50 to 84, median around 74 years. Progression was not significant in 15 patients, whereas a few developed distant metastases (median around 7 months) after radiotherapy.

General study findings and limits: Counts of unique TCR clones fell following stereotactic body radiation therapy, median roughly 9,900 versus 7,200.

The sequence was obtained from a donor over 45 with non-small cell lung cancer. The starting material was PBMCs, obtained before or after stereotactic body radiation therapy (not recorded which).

The chain's CDR3 is CASIFLAGGFRVEQFF. DNA of the CDR3: TGCGCCAGCATCTTCCTCGCGGGAGGGTTTCGGGTTGAGCAGTTCTTC. The chain combines TRBV9 with TRBJ2-1; TRBD2 matches 9 bases. This CDR3 spans 16 amino acids. In germline, CDR1 is SGDLS, CDR2 YYNGEE.